This T cell receptor (beta chain) was sequenced for a study of shared clonotypes between healthy human individuals. The authors ran the assay at deep level. Data came from immunoSEQ multiplex PCR; TCRdb stores just in-frame clones and leaves some out. Found here are 950,000 to 1,100,000 clones, roughly 75% of them singletons; the top ten hold about 1.5%. Worth noting for this clone: Other nucleotide sequences in the sample specify the same CDR3.

CDR3 size: 11 residues. Germline CDR1 and CDR2: MNHEY and SVGAGI. Deletions cut 4 bases from V and 2 bases from J, with 3 bases between. The clonotype was recovered from a man younger than 30 in good health. V and J are TRBV6-5 and TRBJ2-7; D ambiguous. Sample: memory CD4+ T cells sorted from blood. Subset here: CD45RA-negative fraction. The CDR3 loop reads CASSSPYEQYF. The CDR3 nucleotides read TGTGCCAGCAGTTCGCCCTACGAGCAGTACTTC.